A single sample gave rise to the 10 T cell receptor beta chains below, sequenced in a study of blood T cell repertoires in COVID-19. Here immunoSEQ multiplex PCR was the method, and the copy in TCRdb shows in-frame clones only, minus some. The table has about 170,000 clones, roughly nine tenths seen once; the top ten hold 3% to 4%. The sequenced sample was peripheral blood. These receptors were taken from a man in his 70s with acute or convalescent COVID-19.

This rearrangement joins TRBV24-1 to TRBJ1-4; D is perhaps TRBD1 (5 bases). The CDR3 sequence is 14 residues long. Per the germline V gene, CDR1 is KGHDR and CDR2 is SFDVKD. V was shortened by 4 bases and J by 7 bases, with 12 bases between the two germline ends. CDR3 residues: CATSEGGRGEKLFF. CDR3 in DNA: TGTGCCACCAGTGAGGGGGGACGGGGTGAAAAACTGTTTTTT.

The chain combines TRBV19 with TRBJ1-4, with a possible D match to TRBD1 (5 bases). Germline V gene sequence: CDR1 LNHDA, CDR2 SQIVND (reference sequence). CDR3 length: 14 amino acids. Deletions cut 7 bases from V and 5 bases from J, with 14 bases between. The CDR3 DNA sequence: TGTGCCAGTACCGTGGGGACTCTCAATGAAAAACTGTTTTTT. Protein product: CASTVGTLNEKLFF.

This chain connects TRBV7-2 to TRBJ2-1, with a possible D match to TRBD2 (5 bases). Germline lookup yields CDR1 SGHTA and CDR2 FQGNSA. Trimming took off 5 bases at V and 2 bases at J, with 13 bases between the two ends. The CDR3 consists of 15 residues. The CDR3 sequence is CASSKEAGTYNEQFF. The CDR3 DNA reads TGTGCCAGCAGCAAAGAGGCCGGGACCTACAATGAGCAGTTCTTC.

The chain uses TRBV27 and TRBJ2-1; no reliable D call. Germline V gene lookup returns CDR1 MNHEY and CDR2 SMNVEV (reference sequence). With 3 bases removed from V and 2 bases from J, the gap between germline ends came to 11 bases. CDR3 length equals 15 residues. CDR3 in DNA: TGTGCCAGCAGTTTGGGCTTTGCGACCTACAATGAGCAGTTCTTC. It yields the protein CASSLGFATYNEQFF.

This rearrangement joins TRBV19 to TRBJ2-7, with a tentative D call TRBD1 (5 bases). Germline V gene sequence: CDR1 LNHDA, CDR2 SQIVND (reference sequence). Trimming removed 4 bases from V and 2 bases from J, with 12 bases in between. The CDR3 sequence is 14 residues long. CDR3 in amino acids: CASSKDTEPYEQYF. DNA of the CDR3: TGTGCCAGTAGTAAGGACACGGAGCCCTACGAGCAGTACTTC.

The chain carries TRBV18 and TRBJ2-1; 11 bases match TRBD2. Germline CDR1 KGHSH, CDR2 LQKENI. This CDR3 region has 14 residues. V was clipped by 3 bases and J by 7 bases; unmatched bases: 2. The CDR3 here is CASSPRTSGNEQFF. The CDR3, as DNA: TGTGCCAGCTCACCCCGGACTAGCGGGAATGAGCAGTTCTTC.

The chain uses TRBV27 and TRBJ1-1; weak D call: TRBD1 (6 bases). This CDR3 spans 15 amino acids. Trimming shortened V by 1 base and J by 4 bases, and 13 bases separated the two germline ends. CDR1 and CDR2 (germline): MNHEY, SMNVEV (reference sequence). The CDR3 protein is CASSLFPQGLTEAFF. DNA for the CDR3: TGTGCCAGCAGTTTATTCCCCCAGGGGCTCACTGAAGCTTTCTTT.

The chain has TRBV4-2 and TRBJ2-6, with unresolved D. This CDR3 comprises 14 residues. Germline V gene sequence: CDR1 LGHNA, CDR2 YNFKEQ. V was shortened by 4 bases and J by 4 bases, with 8 bases between the two germline ends. CDR3 in amino acids: CASSPRVGANVLTF. DNA for the CDR3: TGTGCCAGCAGCCCTCGGGTCGGGGCCAACGTCCTGACTTTC.

This clone has just a few counts. The chain is built from TRBV19 and TRBJ1-1; 7 bases line up with TRBD1. The junction had 14 bases not matched to a gene; V was cut back by 9 bases and J by 4 bases. Germline lookup yields CDR1 LNHDA and CDR2 SQIVND (reference sequence). This CDR3 has 15 amino acids. CDR3 coding DNA: TGTGCCAGCTCCGGATTGTTGACAGGGCCCACTGAAGCTTTCTTT. This gives the protein CASSGLLTGPTEAFF.

V gene TRBV28 combines with J gene TRBJ1-5; D not certain. The CDR3 totals 14 residues. V was trimmed by 3 bases and J by 8 bases, leaving 14 bases between them. Germline V gene data show CDR1 as MDHEN and CDR2 as SYDVKM. DNA for the CDR3: TGTGCCAGCAGTTTCCCCCTCGCCAGTGAGCCCCAGCATTTT. It encodes CASSFPLASEPQHF.